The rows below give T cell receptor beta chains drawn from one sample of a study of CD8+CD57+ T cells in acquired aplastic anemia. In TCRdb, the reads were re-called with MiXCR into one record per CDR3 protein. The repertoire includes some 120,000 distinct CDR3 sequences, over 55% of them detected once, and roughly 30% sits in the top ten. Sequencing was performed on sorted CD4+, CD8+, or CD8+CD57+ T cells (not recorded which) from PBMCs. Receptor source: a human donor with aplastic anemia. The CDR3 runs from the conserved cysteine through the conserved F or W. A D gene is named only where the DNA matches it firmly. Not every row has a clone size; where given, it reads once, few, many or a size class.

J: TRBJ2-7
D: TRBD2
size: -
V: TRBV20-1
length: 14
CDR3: CSARLAGGVYEQYF
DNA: TGCAGTGCTAGACTAGCGGGAGGGGTGTACGAGCAGTACTTC

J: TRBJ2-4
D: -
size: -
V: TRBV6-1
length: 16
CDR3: CASTKGEWGAKNIQYF
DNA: TGTGCCAGCACCAAGGGGGAGTGGGGTGCCAAAAACATTCAGTACTTC

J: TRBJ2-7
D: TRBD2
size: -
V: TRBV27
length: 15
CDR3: CASSLQREVCDEQYF
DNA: TGTGCCAGCAGTTTGCAGCGGGAGGTATGTGACGAGCAGTACTTC

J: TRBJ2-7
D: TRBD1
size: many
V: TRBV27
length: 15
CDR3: CASTPGTGRSREQYF
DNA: TGTGCCAGCACACCCGGGACAGGGAGGTCGCGCGAGCAGTACTTC

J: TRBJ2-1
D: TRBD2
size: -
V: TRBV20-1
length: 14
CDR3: CSARDSGGVNEQFF
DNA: TGCAGTGCTAGAGATAGCGGGGGGGTAAATGAGCAGTTCTTC

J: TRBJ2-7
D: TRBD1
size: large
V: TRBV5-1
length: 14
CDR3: CASSRVGQGDEQYF
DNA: TGCGCCAGCAGCCGGGTAGGACAGGGTGACGAGCAGTACTTC

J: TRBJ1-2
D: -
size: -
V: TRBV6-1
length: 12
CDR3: CASSEGGSGYTF
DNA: TGTGCCAGCAGTGAAGGGGGTAGCGGCTACACCTTC

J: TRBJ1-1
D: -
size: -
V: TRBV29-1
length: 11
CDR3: CSVDPGVEAFF
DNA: TGCAGCGTTGATCCGGGCGTTGAAGCTTTCTTT

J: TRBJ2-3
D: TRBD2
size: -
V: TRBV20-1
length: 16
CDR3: CSAVGTSGGAGDTQYF
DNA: TGCAGTGCTGTCGGGACTAGCGGGGGGGCCGGGGATACGCAGTATTTT

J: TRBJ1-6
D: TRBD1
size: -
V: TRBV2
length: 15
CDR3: CASSPRDSSNSPLHF
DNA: TGTGCCAGCAGTCCCCGGGACAGCTCAAATTCACCCCTCCACTTT

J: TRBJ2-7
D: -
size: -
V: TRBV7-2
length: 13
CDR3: CASSLGDAYEQYF
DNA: TGTGCCAGCAGCTTAGGGGATGCCTACGAGCAGTACTTC

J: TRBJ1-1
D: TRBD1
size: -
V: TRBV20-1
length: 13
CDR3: CSARTGTGTEAFF
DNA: TGCAGTGCGCGGACAGGGACGGGGACTGAAGCTTTCTTT

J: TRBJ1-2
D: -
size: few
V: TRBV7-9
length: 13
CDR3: CASSLSGEYGYTF
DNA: TGTGCCAGCAGCTTAAGCGGGGAGTATGGCTACACCTTC

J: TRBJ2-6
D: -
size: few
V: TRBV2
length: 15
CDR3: CASIRAGPWSNVLTF
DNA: TGTGCCAGCATAAGGGCGGGACCGTGGTCCAACGTCCTGACTTTC

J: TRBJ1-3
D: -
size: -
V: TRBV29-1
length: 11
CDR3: CSVEEGNAIYF
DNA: TGCAGCGTTGAGGAGGGAAACGCCATATATTTT

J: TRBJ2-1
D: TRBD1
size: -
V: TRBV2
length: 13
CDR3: CASSRDSNNEQLF
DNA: TGTGCCAGCAGTAGGGACAGCAACAATGAGCAGTTATTC

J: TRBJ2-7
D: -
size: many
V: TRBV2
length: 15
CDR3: CASSEAGGNQYEQYF
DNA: TGTGCCAGCAGTGAAGCGGGCGGGAATCAGTACGAGCAGTACTTC

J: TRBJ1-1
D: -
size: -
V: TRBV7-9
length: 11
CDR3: CASSERGEAFF
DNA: TGTGCCAGCAGCGAACGTGGTGAAGCTTTCTTT

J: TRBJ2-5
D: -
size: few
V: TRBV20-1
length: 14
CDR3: CSAPIRPAYETQYF
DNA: TGCAGTGCTCCCATCAGACCGGCCTATGAGACCCAGTACTTC

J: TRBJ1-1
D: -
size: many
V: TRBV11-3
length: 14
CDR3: CASSWSHADTEAFF
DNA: TGTGCCAGCAGCTGGTCCCATGCCGACACTGAAGCTTTCTTT

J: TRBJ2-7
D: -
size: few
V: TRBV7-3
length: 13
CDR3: CASSLGTAGEQYF
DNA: TGTGCCAGCAGCTTAGGGACCGCGGGGGAGCAGTACTTC

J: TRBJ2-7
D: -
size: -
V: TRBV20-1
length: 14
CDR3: CSARGLEGIYEQYF
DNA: TGCAGTGCTAGGGGGCTAGAGGGGATCTACGAGCAGTACTTC

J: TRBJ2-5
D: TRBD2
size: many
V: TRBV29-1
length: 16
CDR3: CSVEWALAGHQETQYF
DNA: TGCAGCGTTGAATGGGCGTTAGCGGGGCACCAAGAGACCCAGTACTTC

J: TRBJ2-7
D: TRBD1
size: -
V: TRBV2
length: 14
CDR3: CASTEDRTIYEQYF
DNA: TGTGCCAGCACTGAGGACAGGACCATCTACGAGCAGTACTTC

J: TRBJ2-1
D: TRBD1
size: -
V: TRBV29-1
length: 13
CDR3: CSDGQGTYNEQFF
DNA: TGCAGCGACGGACAGGGAACCTACAATGAGCAGTTCTTC

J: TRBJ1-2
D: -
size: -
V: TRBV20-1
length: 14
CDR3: CSARARTGNYGYTF
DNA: TGCAGTGCTAGAGCCAGGACGGGGAACTATGGCTACACCTTC

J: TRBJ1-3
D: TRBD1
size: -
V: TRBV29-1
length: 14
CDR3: CSVEEWGQANSIYF
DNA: TGCAGCGTTGAAGAGTGGGGACAGGCTAACAGCATATATTTT

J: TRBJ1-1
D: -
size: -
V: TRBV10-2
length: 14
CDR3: CATWGSGPNTEAFF
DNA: TGTGCCACCTGGGGTTCGGGGCCGAACACTGAAGCTTTCTTT

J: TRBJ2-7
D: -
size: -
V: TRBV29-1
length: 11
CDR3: CSVTGSYEQYF
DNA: TGCAGCGTGACAGGTTCCTACGAGCAGTACTTC

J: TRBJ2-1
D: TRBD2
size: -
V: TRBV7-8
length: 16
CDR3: CASSLAGLAGGHEQFF
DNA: TGTGCCAGCAGCTTAGCAGGACTAGCGGGGGGGCATGAGCAGTTCTTC

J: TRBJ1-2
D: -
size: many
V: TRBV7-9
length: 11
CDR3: CASSLVYGYTF
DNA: TGTGCCAGCAGCTTAGTGTATGGCTACACCTTC

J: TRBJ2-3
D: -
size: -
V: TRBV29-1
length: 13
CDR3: CSVSGTGVDTQYF
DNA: TGCAGCGTTTCCGGGACGGGGGTAGATACGCAGTATTTT

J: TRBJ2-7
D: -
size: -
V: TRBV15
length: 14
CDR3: CATSREASGYEQYF
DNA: TGTGCCACCAGCAGAGAAGCTTCTGGGTACGAGCAGTACTTC

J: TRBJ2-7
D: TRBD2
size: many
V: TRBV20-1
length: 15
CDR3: CSARDRASGGYEQYF
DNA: TGCAGTGCTAGAGATCGGGCTAGCGGGGGCTACGAGCAGTACTTC